Shown below are 32 T cell receptor beta chains from a single sample sequenced in a study of response to subunit inactivated influenza vaccine. TCRdb fed the RT-PCR reads into MiXCR, producing one record per CDR3 protein. The sample yields 860,000 or so distinct CDR3 sequences, roughly 20% seen once. The input for sequencing was PBMCs from blood, taken 5 days after vaccination. These receptors were collected from a man over 45 who received an inactivated influenza vaccine.

The chain recombines TRBV12-3 or TRBV12-4 with TRBJ2-6; the D is unclear. The CDR3 has 15 residues. V was shortened by 4 bases and J by 1 base, with 8 bases between the two germline ends. The chain's CDR3 is CASSSYGSGANVLTF. Written as DNA, the CDR3 is TGTGCCAGCAGTTCGTATGGATCTGGGGCCAACGTCCTGACTTTC.

This clonotype was counted a single time. The V call is TRBV28, the J call TRBJ2-1; 8 positions match TRBD2. The V gene's germline CDR1 is MDHEN and CDR2 SYDVKM. The CDR3 consists of 16 residues. Trimming at V came to 4 bases and at J to 7 bases, leaving 12 bases not matched to a gene. Here the CDR3 reads CASSSYWGTSFNEQFF. The CDR3 DNA reads TGTGCCAGCAGTTCCTACTGGGGGACTAGTTTTAATGAGCAGTTCTTC.

As concerns this clonotype: The junction departs from germline at one end; a sequencing error may be responsible. The chain carries TRBV9 and TRBJ2-2, with D tentatively TRBD2 (5 bases). The CDR3 sequence is 14 residues long. Germline values: CDR1 SGDLS, CDR2 YYNGEE. This CDR3 reads CASSPRDSTGELFF. DNA of the CDR3: TGTGCCAGCAGCCCCAGAGATTCGACCGGGGAGCTCTTTTTT.

This clonotype was counted many times. The rearrangement uses TRBV20-1 and TRBJ2-3; 8 bases fit TRBD2. There are 15 residues in the CDR3. The germline V gene encodes CDR1 DFQATT and CDR2 SNEGSKA (reference sequence). V was pared by 4 bases and J by 2 bases, with 8 bases of the junction left unmatched. The CDR3: CSAKTVAGPTDTQYF. Written as DNA, the CDR3 is TGCAGTGCTAAAACGGTAGCGGGGCCCACAGATACGCAGTATTTT.

The chain carries TRBV6-2 or TRBV6-3 and TRBJ2-7; no clear D gene. CDR1 MNHEY and CDR2 SVGEGT come from the germline V gene. The CDR3 is 15 amino acids. V lost 0 bases to trimming and J lost 0 bases, with 9 bases between them. This CDR3 reads CASSYSAESSYEQYF. The CDR3 coding sequence is TGTGCCAGCAGTTACTCGGCAGAGAGCTCCTACGAGCAGTACTTC.

This clonotype was recorded a few times. The CDR3 spells CASSRPLGGTALTDTQYF. As DNA, the CDR3 is TGCGCCAGCAGCCGCCCCCTAGGGGGTACGGCCTTGACAGATACGCAGTATTTT. The V call is TRBV5-1, the J call TRBJ2-3; possible D gene TRBD1, 6 bases. Trimming left V 4 bases short and J 3 bases short, with 24 bases between. The length of the CDR3 is 18 residues. CDR1 SGHRS and CDR2 YFSETQ come from the germline V gene.

The chain links TRBV5-1 to TRBJ2-1; 7 bases line up with TRBD1. CDR3 length equals 14 residues. V trimming: 4 bases; J trimming: 8 bases; junction bases outside the gene matches: 9. The germline V gene has CDR1 SGHRS and CDR2 YFSETQ. The CDR3 DNA is TGCGCCAGCAGCAACGGACAGGCGGGCGATGAGCAGTTCTTC. This sequence encodes CASSNGQAGDEQFF.

The V call is TRBV6-1, the J call TRBJ1-6, with 10 bases matching TRBD1. The CDR3 spans 15 residues. From germline, CDR1 is MNHNS and CDR2 SASEGT. Unmatched junction bases numbered 6, after V lost 4 bases and J lost 9 bases. As DNA, the CDR3 is TGTGCCAGCAGTGTGACAGGGGGCAATTCTTCACCCCTCCACTTT. Its translation is CASSVTGGNSSPLHF.

The chain combines TRBV6-1 with TRBJ2-2, with 8 bases lining up with TRBD1. V dropped 4 bases and J dropped 6; count of bases not matched to a gene: 7. Germline loops: CDR1 MNHNS, CDR2 SASEGT. CDR3 length equals 15 residues. This CDR3 reads CASSGAGQGAGELFF. CDR3 DNA sequence: TGTGCCAGCAGTGGGGCCGGACAGGGCGCCGGGGAGCTGTTTTTT.

The chain employs TRBV5-1 and TRBJ2-7, with 9 positions matching TRBD2. Germline-derived CDR1 and CDR2 are SGHRS and YFSETQ. With 4 bases clipped from V and 2 bases from J, the junction kept 7 bases outside the gene matches. This CDR3 is built from 15 residues. The CDR3 nucleotides are TGCGCCAGCAGCAGCGGACTAGCGAGAACCTACGAGCAGTACTTC. This translates into CASSSGLARTYEQYF.

The sample holds many counts of this clonotype. The V call is TRBV24-1, the J call TRBJ2-1; TRBD1 matches 7 bases. The ends lost 5 bases at V and 0 bases at J; junction bases unmatched: 6. Germline V gene sequence: CDR1 KGHDR, CDR2 SFDVKD. CDR3 length: 16 amino acids. CDR3 amino acids: CATSGMTGSSYNEQFF. The CDR3 nucleotides read TGTGCCACCAGTGGAATGACAGGGAGCTCCTACAATGAGCAGTTCTTC.

The V and J genes are TRBV6-5 and TRBJ2-3; 10 bases map to TRBD2. V lost 2 bases to trimming and J lost 1 base; unmatched junction nucleotides: 9. CDR1 is MNHEY and CDR2 is SVGAGI in the germline V gene. This CDR3 has 18 residues. DNA of the CDR3: TGTGCCAGCAGTTACCAGCGGGAGGGCCGGTGGGGCACAGATACGCAGTATTTT. Translating it yields CASSYQREGRWGTDTQYF.

The chain joins TRBV4-2 to TRBJ2-1; D is undetermined. CDR3 size: 16 residues. Trimming took off 4 bases at V and 11 bases at J, with 24 bases between the two ends. Germline V gives CDR1 LGHNA, CDR2 YNFKEQ. The CDR3 region has the DNA TGTGCCAGCAGCCCAGATCCGACTGGAACAAATAAGAAGCAGTTCTTC. Translating gives CASSPDPTGTNKKQFF.

This chain connects TRBV6-1 to TRBJ1-4; D possibly corresponds to TRBD1 (5 bases). Germline V gene data show CDR1 as MNHNS and CDR2 as SASEGT. Trimming removed 8 bases from V and 7 bases from J, with 17 bases in between. This CDR3 has 14 amino acids. The CDR3 DNA sequence: TGTGCCAGCGCAAAACGGGGGAGGGTTGAAAAACTGTTTTTT. Translating gives CASAKRGRVEKLFF.

This chain links TRBV7-9 with TRBJ2-1, with D hard to call. Germline CDR1 and CDR2: SEHNR and FQNEAQ (reference sequence). The ends were cut back, 6 bases at V and 3 bases at J, with 6 bases in the middle. This CDR3 spans 12 amino acids. The CDR3 reads CASRDLYNEQFF. The CDR3 DNA reads as TGTGCCAGCAGGGACCTCTACAATGAGCAGTTCTTC.

This clonotype was detected a few times. The chain recombines TRBV6-1 with TRBJ1-4; 7 bases fit TRBD1. The V gene's germline CDR1 is MNHNS and CDR2 SASEGT. The CDR3 spans 14 residues. Trimming took 7 bases from V and 7 from J; bases not matched to a gene: 9. The CDR3 loop is CASKHRGRIEKLFF. DNA of the CDR3: TGTGCCAGCAAGCACAGGGGTCGGATTGAAAAACTGTTTTTT.

V and J are TRBV28 and TRBJ2-7, with 8 bases fitting TRBD1. The ends lost 5 bases at V and 0 bases at J; junction bases unmatched: 6. From germline, CDR1 is MDHEN and CDR2 SYDVKM. This CDR3 is built from 15 residues. As DNA, the CDR3 is TGTGCCAGCAGTCCACCGGGACAGGTCTCCTACGAGCAGTACTTC. This translates into CASSPPGQVSYEQYF.

This clonotype was recorded a few times. The chain links TRBV27 to TRBJ2-3, with 13 bases fitting TRBD2. This CDR3 contains 21 residues. V was pared by 5 bases and J by 0 bases, with 17 bases of the junction left unmatched. Germline loops: CDR1 MNHEY, CDR2 SMNVEV (reference sequence). The DNA for the CDR3 is TGTGCCAGCAGTCGACTGTCACTAGCGGGGGGGCTTCGTGCTAGCACAGATACGCAGTATTTT. It specifies CASSRLSLAGGLRASTDTQYF.

This clonotype came up many times. The chain couples TRBV6-5 to TRBJ1-4; a possible D gene is TRBD1 (5 bases). Germline V gives CDR1 MNHEY, CDR2 SVGAGI. CDR3 size: 14 residues. V gave up 2 bases and J gave up 4 bases, with 8 bases separating them. The CDR3 sequence: CASSYRGGNEKLFF. For the CDR3, the DNA is TGTGCCAGCAGTTACAGGGGTGGTAATGAAAAACTGTTTTTT.

This clonotype appeared a few times. V usage is TRBV5-1 and J usage is TRBJ1-2; a weak D match, TRBD1 (5 bases). The V end was cut by 4 bases, the J end by 3 bases, with 7 bases between. The germline CDR1 and CDR2 sequences are SGHRS and YFSETQ. The CDR3 consists of 12 residues. In nucleotides, the CDR3 is TGCGCCAGCAGCACAGGAGACTATGGCTACACCTTC. It specifies CASSTGDYGYTF.

This clonotype appeared a few times. J is TRBJ2-5 and V is TRBV27; perhaps TRBD2 as D (6 bases). Trimming cost V 5 bases and J 4 bases, with 11 bases left between them. Per the germline V gene, CDR1 is MNHEY and CDR2 is SMNVEV (reference sequence). This CDR3 is built from 13 residues. The CDR3 DNA sequence: TGTGCCAGCAGTCTGACTAGGGTAGAGACCCAGTACTTC. This translates into CASSLTRVETQYF.

This clonotype has just a few counts. V and J are TRBV24-1 and TRBJ2-5, with 13 bases fitting TRBD2. Looked up from germline, CDR1 is KGHDR and CDR2 is SFDVKD. This CDR3 is built from 16 residues. Unmatched junction bases numbered 3, after V lost 5 bases and J lost 1 base. CDR3 coding DNA: TGTGCCACCAGTGTAAGGACTAGCGGGAGCCAAGAGACCCAGTACTTC. This encodes CATSVRTSGSQETQYF.

This clonotype was detected only a few times. The chain joins TRBV5-1 to TRBJ2-1, with a possible D match to TRBD1 (6 bases). The CDR3 extends over 14 amino acids. Germline V gene data show CDR1 as SGHRS and CDR2 as YFSETQ. V was pared by 4 bases and J by 8 bases, with 16 bases between. The CDR3 sequence: CASSARTVPHEQFF. Here the CDR3 DNA reads TGCGCCAGCAGCGCGCGGACAGTCCCCCATGAGCAGTTCTTC.

The rearrangement links TRBV6-2 or TRBV6-3 to TRBJ2-3; D may match TRBD1 or TRBD2 (6 bases each). The V gene's germline CDR1 is MNHEY and CDR2 SVGEGT. The germline V and J ends were trimmed by 10 bases and 6 bases, with 17 bases remaining between them. The CDR3 has 13 residues. The CDR3: CATLRGGFDTQYF. CDR3 DNA: TGTGCCACCCTACGAGGGGGGTTCGATACGCAGTATTTT.

This clonotype turned up a few times. This chain joins TRBV5-1 and TRBJ2-3; D uncertain. Germline V CDR1 and CDR2: SGHRS, YFSETQ. This CDR3 spans 16 amino acids. V was trimmed by 0 bases and J by 3 bases, leaving 14 bases between them. The CDR3 bases are TGCGCCAGCAGCTTGGGGTCAGTGGGCCTAACAGATACGCAGTATTTT. Its translation: CASSLGSVGLTDTQYF.

This clonotype was observed a handful of times. V usage is TRBV7-9 and J usage is TRBJ2-2; D gene unclear. In germline, CDR1 is SEHNR, CDR2 FQNEAQ (reference sequence). The CDR3 runs 16 residues. The V gene lost 2 bases and the J gene lost 0 bases, with 10 bases spanning the gap. DNA of the CDR3: TGTGCCAGCAGCTTAATGGCCACTCCGAACACCGGGGAGCTGTTTTTT. Encoded protein: CASSLMATPNTGELFF.

CDR3 DNA sequence: TGTGCCAGCAGTGCGACAGGTCGTAATTCACCCCTCCACTTT. It specifies CASSATGRNSPLHF. The gene calls are TRBV12-3 or TRBV12-4 and TRBJ1-6; tentatively, D is TRBD1 (6 bases). The CDR3 is made up of 14 amino acids. Trimming removed 5 bases at V and 6 bases at J, with 11 bases between.

This clonotype was seen more than once but under ten times. The chain has TRBV7-2 and TRBJ2-1; weak D call: TRBD2 (6 bases). V was trimmed by 5 bases and J by 6 bases, leaving 14 bases between them. There are 14 residues in the CDR3. CDR1 is SGHTA and CDR2 is FQGNSA in the germline V gene. CDR3 in amino acids: CASSPRLVLNEQFF. The CDR3 DNA reads as TGTGCCAGCAGCCCCAGACTAGTTCTCAATGAGCAGTTCTTC. Looking up the rest from reference TRBV7-2 and TRBJ2-1 gives the full variable domain: GAGVSQSPSNKVTEKGKDVELRCDPISGHTALYWYRQSLGQGLEFLIYFQGNSAPDKSGLPSDRFSAERTGGSVSTLTIQRTQQEDSAVYLCASSPRLVLNEQFFGPGTRLTVL.

The genes are TRBV4-3 and TRBJ1-1, with a possible D match to TRBD1 (5 bases). CDR1 and CDR2 (germline): LGHNA, YSLEER. V lost 3 bases and J lost 4, with 9 bases in between. This CDR3 has 13 amino acids. CDR3: CASSQGRTTEAFF. DNA for the CDR3: TGCGCCAGCAGCCAGGGACGGACCACTGAAGCTTTCTTT.

This clonotype was seen a handful of times. The chain couples TRBV9 to TRBJ2-1; weak D call: TRBD2 (6 bases). This CDR3 is 16 amino acids long. Trimming cost V 0 bases and J 9 bases, with 19 bases left between them. Germline CDR1 and CDR2: SGDLS and YYNGEE. The CDR3 loop is CASSVVWGLTRAEQFF. The CDR3, as DNA: TGTGCCAGCAGCGTAGTATGGGGACTCACTCGGGCTGAGCAGTTCTTC.

This chain joins TRBV25-1 and TRBJ2-2, with D possibly TRBD1 on 6 matching bases. Germline lookup yields CDR1 MGHDK and CDR2 SYGVNS. V lost 1 base and J lost 11, with 8 bases in between. The CDR3 totals 12 residues. The CDR3 loop is CASSEFGTELFF. The CDR3 DNA sequence: TGTGCCAGCAGTGAATTCGGGACAGAGCTGTTTTTT.

There are a few counts of this clonotype. The J gene is TRBJ2-7, the V gene TRBV12-3 or TRBV12-4; D ambiguous. The CDR3 contains 10 residues. V lost 5 bases to trimming and J lost 8 bases, with 7 bases between them. The CDR3 DNA reads TGTGCCAGCAGTGACGCGAAGCAGTACTTC. Translated: CASSDAKQYF.